Following are 17 T cell receptor beta chains from one sample sequenced in a study of OX40 agonist ivuxolimab in advanced cancers. Profiled with immunoSEQ multiplex PCR; TCRdb holds only in-frame clones, not every one. The sample has about 65,000 clones, roughly 91% seen once. The source material was CD4+ or CD8+ T cells sorted from blood, sampled in a trial of the OX40 agonist ivuxolimab. The receptor source for this set is an adult with an advanced solid tumor such as melanoma, head and neck, liver or kidney cancer.

V is TRBV5-8 and J is TRBJ2-5, with 7 bases identical to TRBD1. Germline assignment: CDR1 SGHTS and CDR2 YDEGEE. V was pared by 4 bases and J by 4 bases, with 4 bases of the junction left unmatched. The CDR3 length is 13 residues. In DNA, the CDR3 is TGTGCCAGCAGCCTGACAGGGTTAGAGACCCAGTACTTC. Protein product: CASSLTGLETQYF.

The chain is built from TRBV5-6 and TRBJ1-2; tentative D call: TRBD1 (5 bases). Trimming left V 4 bases short and J 3 bases short, with 16 bases between. Germline V gene data show CDR1 as SGHDT and CDR2 as YYEEEE. This CDR3 spans 15 amino acids. The CDR3 sequence is CASSLTIQGHYGYTF. The CDR3 DNA reads as TGTGCCAGCAGCCTAACCATCCAGGGCCACTATGGCTACACCTTC.

The rearrangement links TRBV4-3 to TRBJ1-2; 8 bases line up with TRBD1. This CDR3 contains 16 residues. J lost 0 bases, V lost 4 bases, and 7 bases had no gene match. Germline CDR1 reads LGHNA; CDR2 reads YSLEER. The CDR3 nucleotides are TGCGCCAGCAGCCCACAGGGGGAACTCGCTAACTATGGCTACACCTTC. This gives the protein CASSPQGELANYGYTF.

The V gene is TRBV10-2, the J gene TRBJ2-2, with a possible D match to TRBD2 (7 bases). Germline CDR1 and CDR2: WSHSY and SAAADI. The CDR3 extends over 14 amino acids. Between the trimmed V and J ends, which lost 10 bases and 3 bases, there was a span of 15 bases. CDR3 residues: CATKRGGDTGELFF. The CDR3 DNA follows: TGCGCCACCAAGAGGGGGGGGGACACCGGGGAGCTGTTTTTT.

The J gene is TRBJ2-2, the V gene TRBV5-1; TRBD1 agrees at 10 bases. The germline V gene encodes CDR1 SGHRS and CDR2 YFSETQ. The CDR3 runs to 16 residues. V lost 0 bases, J lost 6 bases, and 5 bases stayed unmatched. The CDR3 region is CASSLGLGQGPGELFF. CDR3 in DNA: TGCGCCAGCAGCTTGGGACTGGGACAGGGGCCCGGGGAGCTGTTTTTT.

The chain uses TRBV6-5 and TRBJ2-3, with D possibly being TRBD2 (7 bases). Trimming took off 4 bases at V and 5 bases at J, with 13 bases between the two ends. Germline V gene lookup returns CDR1 MNHEY and CDR2 SVGAGI. This CDR3 is built from 14 residues. CDR3 loop: CASSWGGLLDTQYF. The CDR3 DNA is TGTGCCAGCAGTTGGGGGGGGCTCCTAGATACGCAGTATTTT.

This chain links TRBV29-1 with TRBJ2-5, with 9 bases matching TRBD2. The CDR3 is made up of 14 amino acids. Germline values: CDR1 SQVTM, CDR2 ANQGSEA. The V segment lost 4 bases and the J segment 4 bases; nucleotides outside the gene matches: 7. CDR3 sequence reads: CSVVGGGAGETQYF. The CDR3 coding sequence is TGCAGCGTTGTAGGCGGGGGGGCAGGAGAGACCCAGTACTTC. Complete variable domain (other parts from reference TRBV29-1 and TRBJ2-5): SAVISQKPSRDICQRGTSLTIQCQVDSQVTMMFWYRQQPGQSLTLIATANQGSEATYESGFVIDKFPISRPNLTFSTLTVSNMSPEDSSIYLCSVVGGGAGETQYFGPGTRLLVL.

The genes are TRBV18 and TRBJ1-2; 10 nucleotides line up with TRBD1. V was clipped by 1 base and J by 3 bases; unmatched bases: 5. This CDR3 comprises 16 residues. The germline V gene has CDR1 KGHSH and CDR2 LQKENI. Written as DNA, the CDR3 is TGTGCCAGCTCACCACGGGGGACAGGGGTTGACTATGGCTACACCTTC. Its translation is CASSPRGTGVDYGYTF.

This clone was detected only a few times. V and J are TRBV30 and TRBJ2-5; 7 positions match TRBD1. Germline V CDR1 and CDR2: GTSNPN, SVGIG (reference sequence). With 2 bases clipped from V and 5 bases from J, the junction kept 5 bases outside the gene matches. This CDR3 comprises 13 residues. CDR3 DNA sequence: TGTGCCTGGAGTCAAACAGGGGCGGAGACCCAGTACTTC. It is translated as CAWSQTGAETQYF.

This clone is a singleton in its sample. This chain joins TRBV10-3 and TRBJ2-5; a possible D gene is TRBD2 (5 bases). There are 13 residues in the CDR3. V was shortened by 4 bases and J by 11 bases, with 17 bases between the two germline ends. The germline V gene has CDR1 ENHRY and CDR2 SYGVKD. The CDR3 loop is CAISVSETRAQYF. CDR3 DNA sequence: TGTGCCATCAGTGTATCGGAGACGCGGGCTCAGTACTTC.

The genes are TRBV7-8 and TRBJ2-1, with 9 bases that match TRBD1. V dropped 4 bases and J dropped 8; count of bases not matched to a gene: 21. The germline CDR1 and CDR2 sequences are SGHVS and FQNEAQ. CDR3 length equals 19 residues. The CDR3 nucleotides are TGTGCCAGCAGCTCATTCATCGGGACAGGGCTGTTCATCGTTTATGAGCAGTTCTTC. Amino acid sequence: CASSSFIGTGLFIVYEQFF.

This chain joins TRBV4-1 and TRBJ2-5; 7 bases fit TRBD1. CDR3 size: 16 residues. Germline V gives CDR1 MGHRA, CDR2 YSYEKL. The V and J ends lost 1 base and 3 bases, in that order; junction bases with no gene match: 8. The CDR3 spells CASSQARITGEETQYF. CDR3 sequence (DNA): TGCGCCAGCAGCCAAGCAAGGATCACAGGGGAAGAGACCCAGTACTTC.

The chain uses TRBV6-6 and TRBJ2-7, with 9 nucleotides matching TRBD1. The CDR3 extends over 15 amino acids. CDR1 MNHNY and CDR2 SVGAGI come from the germline V gene (reference sequence). V dropped 5 bases and J dropped 1; count of bases not matched to a gene: 6. This CDR3 reads CASSDTGTGSYEQYF. CDR3 nucleotides: TGTGCCAGCAGTGACACCGGGACAGGGTCCTACGAGCAGTACTTC.

The table lists this clone with a count of one. V usage is TRBV7-2 and J usage is TRBJ2-7; 12 bases are shared with TRBD1. V gave up 5 bases and J gave up 0 bases; unmatched junction bases: 8. Germline V gives CDR1 SGHTA, CDR2 FQGNSA. The CDR3 totals 17 residues. The CDR3: CASSGTGGGISSYEQYF. The CDR3, as DNA: TGTGCCAGCAGCGGGACAGGGGGCGGAATCAGCTCCTACGAGCAGTACTTC.

This chain uses TRBV27 with TRBJ2-2, with D perhaps being TRBD1 or TRBD2 (7 bases each). Trimming took 2 bases from V and 4 from J, leaving 14 bases between them. The CDR3 extends over 16 amino acids. Germline CDR1 is MNHEY and CDR2 is SMNVEV (reference sequence). CDR3 DNA sequence: TGTGCCAGCAGTTTAGGCAGCGGGACAGCCACCGGGGAGCTGTTTTTT. This translates into CASSLGSGTATGELFF.

This chain links TRBV5-1 with TRBJ1-2; the match to TRBD1 covers 12 bases. V lost 4 bases, J lost 14 bases, and 12 bases stayed unmatched. CDR3 length equals 14 residues. The germline gives CDR1 SGHRS, CDR2 YFSETQ. The CDR3: CASSAPGTGGARTF. The CDR3, as DNA: TGCGCCAGCAGCGCCCCCGGGACAGGGGGCGCGAGGACCTTC.

Here the CDR3 DNA reads TGTGCCACTACTCGCGGGGATAATGAAAAACTGTTTTTT. Encoded protein: CATTRGDNEKLFF. The chain employs TRBV6-6 and TRBJ1-4; no reliable D call. Deletions cut 10 bases from V and 4 bases from J, with 13 bases between. Germline loops: CDR1 MNHNY, CDR2 SVGAGI (reference sequence). There are 13 residues in the CDR3.